This is a list of T cell receptor beta chains from one sample in a study of CD8+ T cells in alopecia areata. Sequenced by immunoSEQ multiplex PCR; TCRdb stores in-frame clones only, minus some. Of some 170,000 clones in the sample, around 64% were seen once. Source: CD8+ T cells sorted from blood, taken at week 0. These TCRs come from a human donor with alopecia areata. CDR3s include the opening cysteine and the closing phenylalanine or tryptophan. D genes are given only for firm matches. A row's size may be missing; if present it is once, few, many or a size class.

J gene | clone size | D gene | V gene | CDR3 protein | CDR3 DNA
TRBJ1-5 | few | . | TRBV30 | CAWSVGPTAQPQHF | TGTGCCTGGAGTGTAGGGCCCACGGCTCAGCCCCAGCATTTT
TRBJ1-1 | few | TRBD1 | TRBV27 | CASSSQGANTEAFF | TGTGCCAGCAGTTCACAGGGGGCGAACACTGAAGCTTTCTTT
TRBJ2-7 | . | TRBD1 | TRBV29-1 | CSVAPGTGAYEQYF | TGCAGCGTTGCCCCCGGGACAGGGGCCTACGAGCAGTACTTC
TRBJ1-1 | . | . | TRBV7-9 | CASSLEGGATEAFF | TGTGCCAGCAGCTTAGAGGGGGGAGCCACTGAAGCTTTCTTT
TRBJ1-5 | few | . | TRBV4-1 | CASSQDLGQGGQPQHF | TGCGCCAGCAGCCAAGATCTGGGGCAGGGTGGCCAGCCCCAGCATTTT
TRBJ1-1 | few | . | TRBV7-9 | CASSFFSPTEAFF | TGTGCCAGCAGCTTCTTTTCTCCCACTGAAGCTTTCTTT
TRBJ1-1 | . | . | TRBV9 | CASSVGWGSTEAFF | TGTGCCAGCAGCGTAGGATGGGGTAGCACTGAAGCTTTCTTT
TRBJ2-3 | . | . | TRBV2 | CASSEEYDTQYF | TGTGCCAGCAGTGAGGAATACGATACGCAGTATTTT
TRBJ2-7 | . | TRBD1 | TRBV15 | CATRTTGTGTYEQYF | TGTGCCACCCGAACCACCGGGACAGGGACCTACGAGCAGTACTTC
TRBJ1-1 | . | . | TRBV7-3 | CASSLASYTEAFF | TGTGCCAGCAGCTTGGCCTCCTATACTGAAGCTTTCTTT
TRBJ2-3 | . | TRBD1 | TRBV7-2 | CASSLGQASTDTQYF | TGTGCCAGCAGCCTAGGACAGGCGAGCACAGATACGCAGTATTTT
TRBJ2-1 | few | . | TRBV13 | CASSFTGHNEQFF | TGTGCCAGCAGCTTCACAGGACACAATGAGCAGTTCTTC
TRBJ1-5 | . | . | TRBV27 | CASSRGGNQPQHF | TGTGCCAGCAGCAGGGGTGGCAATCAGCCCCAGCATTTT
TRBJ2-7 | . | . | TRBV29-1 | CSVEGRFYEQYF | TGCAGCGTTGAAGGGCGGTTCTACGAGCAGTACTTC
TRBJ2-1 | . | . | TRBV15 | CATSLEGLEQFF | TGTGCCACCAGTTTGGAAGGTCTTGAGCAGTTCTTC
TRBJ1-4 | . | . | TRBV4-2 | CASSQGRTTNEKLFF | TGTGCCAGCAGCCAAGGACGAACCACTAATGAAAAACTGTTTTTT
TRBJ2-7 | few | . | TRBV19 | CASSPDTGSYEQYF | TGTGCCAGTAGCCCCGACACAGGGTCCTACGAGCAGTACTTC
TRBJ2-7 | few | . | TRBV11-2 | CASSLKPAAYEQYF | TGTGCCAGCAGCTTAAAACCCGCGGCCTACGAGCAGTACTTC
TRBJ2-7 | . | TRBD1 | TRBV5-1 | CASSLAGTASYEQYF | TGCGCCAGCAGCTTGGCCGGGACAGCGTCCTACGAGCAGTACTTC
TRBJ1-1 | few | . | TRBV4-1 | CASSQGTGTEAFF | TGCGCCAGCAGCCAAGGCACGGGCACTGAAGCTTTCTTT
TRBJ2-7 | . | TRBD1 | TRBV27 | CASSPYRGDEQYF | TGTGCCAGCAGTCCGTACAGGGGGGACGAGCAGTACTTC
TRBJ2-7 | . | . | TRBV7-6 | CASSLARDQQSTYEQYF | TGTGCCAGCAGCTTAGCTCGGGACCAACAAAGTACCTACGAGCAGTACTTC
TRBJ1-1 | once | . | TRBV9 | CASSLDQGSNTEAFF | TGTGCCAGCAGCCTCGATCAGGGTTCGAACACTGAAGCTTTCTTT
TRBJ1-2 | few | . | TRBV7-9 | CASALPDSRGYGYTF | TGTGCCAGCGCCCTTCCCGACAGCCGAGGCTATGGCTACACCTTC
TRBJ2-4 | . | . | TRBV13 | CASSRSTGSKNIQYF | TGTGCCAGCAGCCGATCCACAGGGTCCAAAAACATTCAGTACTTC
TRBJ2-5 | few | . | TRBV9 | CASSGHQETQYF | TGTGCCAGCAGCGGTCACCAAGAGACCCAGTACTTC
TRBJ2-1 | . | . | TRBV7-9 | CASSFSESSYNEQFF | TGTGCCAGCAGCTTCTCAGAAAGCTCCTACAATGAGCAGTTCTTC
TRBJ1-5 | . | . | TRBV23-1 | CASSRADRPHQPQHF | TGCGCCAGCAGTCGAGCCGACAGGCCCCATCAGCCCCAGCATTTT
TRBJ1-2 | . | . | TRBV2 | CASSEGDRIYGYTF | TGTGCCAGCAGTGAAGGCGACAGGATCTATGGCTACACCTTC
TRBJ2-3 | once | . | TRBV2 | CASVSTDTQYF | TGTGCCAGCGTCAGCACAGATACGCAGTATTTT
TRBJ1-5 | . | . | TRBV6-4 | CASSESGTNQPQHF | TGTGCCAGCAGTGAATCCGGTACGAATCAGCCCCAGCATTTT
TRBJ1-3 | . | TRBD1 | TRBV29-1 | CSVDTGTAGNTIYF | TGCAGCGTTGACACAGGGACAGCTGGAAACACCATATATTTT
TRBJ2-7 | . | . | TRBV27 | CASSLSGTRRVEQYF | TGTGCCAGCAGTTTATCGGGGACACGGCGTGTCGAGCAGTACTTC
TRBJ2-5 | . | . | TRBV4-1 | CASSPGTATKETQYF | TGCGCCAGCAGCCCCGGGACGGCGACTAAAGAGACCCAGTACTTC
TRBJ1-1 | . | . | TRBV4-1 | CASSHRTQNTEAFF | TGCGCCAGCAGCCATAGGACACAGAACACTGAAGCTTTCTTT
TRBJ2-3 | . | . | TRBV29-1 | CSVEQPSSIGTQYF | TGCAGCGTTGAACAGCCCTCATCGATTGGTACGCAGTATTTT
TRBJ2-1 | . | TRBD1 | TRBV30 | CAWSRTGSSYNEQFF | TGTGCCTGGAGTCGGACAGGGAGCTCCTACAATGAGCAGTTCTTC
TRBJ1-6 | . | TRBD1 | TRBV13 | CASVQGRQSPLHF | TGTGCCAGCGTACAGGGGAGGCAATCACCCCTCCACTTT
TRBJ2-7 | once | TRBD2 | TRBV27 | CASIGGGYEQYF | TGTGCCAGCATTGGGGGGGGATACGAGCAGTACTTC
TRBJ2-5 | . | . | TRBV19 | CASSMDSEETQYF | TGTGCCAGTAGTATGGACAGCGAAGAGACCCAGTACTTC
TRBJ2-1 | . | TRBD2 | TRBV6-5 | CAVASGGNEQFF | TGTGCCGTCGCTAGCGGGGGCAATGAGCAGTTCTTC
TRBJ1-2 | . | . | TRBV30 | CAGRMQNYGYTF | TGTGCCGGCCGCATGCAAAACTATGGCTACACCTTC
TRBJ2-7 | once | TRBD2 | TRBV5-6 | CASSLDWTSGYEQYF | TGTGCCAGCAGCTTGGACTGGACTAGCGGATACGAGCAGTACTTC
TRBJ2-7 | . | TRBD1 | TRBV9 | CASSVGDRGYEQYF | TGTGCCAGCAGCGTAGGGGACAGGGGGTACGAGCAGTACTTC
TRBJ1-3 | few | . | TRBV7-6 | CASGAGAGNTIYF | TGTGCCAGCGGGGCGGGAGCTGGAAACACCATATATTTT
TRBJ2-7 | . | TRBD1 | TRBV5-1 | CASSLVVGGRYYEQYF | TGCGCCAGCAGCTTGGTTGTAGGGGGCAGATACTACGAGCAGTACTTC
TRBJ2-2 | . | TRBD1 | TRBV7-2 | CANPGPRGTGINTGELFF | TGTGCCAACCCCGGGCCCCGGGGGACAGGGATCAACACCGGGGAGCTGTTTTTT
TRBJ2-3 | . | TRBD2 | TRBV15 | CATRRSTSGGSTDTQYF | TGTGCCACCAGGAGGTCGACTAGCGGGGGGTCCACAGATACGCAGTATTTT
TRBJ1-1 | . | . | TRBV28 | CASSFWQVGTEAFF | TGTGCCAGCAGTTTTTGGCAGGTTGGCACTGAAGCTTTCTTT
TRBJ2-3 | few | TRBD2 | TRBV7-8 | CASSLALSGGATSTDTQYF | TGTGCCAGCAGCTTAGCGCTTAGCGGGGGGGCAACTAGCACAGATACGCAGTATTTT
TRBJ1-2 | . | TRBD1 | TRBV29-1 | CSVEPGQSNYGYTF | TGCAGCGTTGAACCGGGACAGAGTAACTATGGCTACACCTTC
TRBJ1-2 | . | . | TRBV30 | CAWNLAPGSGYTF | TGTGCCTGGAACTTAGCTCCGGGCAGTGGCTACACCTTC
TRBJ2-1 | . | . | TRBV25-1 | CASSGYYNEQFF | TGTGCCAGCAGTGGATATTACAATGAGCAGTTCTTC
TRBJ2-7 | . | . | TRBV5-1 | CASSLRGSDEQYF | TGCGCCAGCAGCTTAAGGGGCTCGGACGAGCAGTACTTC
TRBJ2-2 | . | . | TRBV5-6 | CASSLGGGELFF | TGTGCCAGCAGCTTGGGAGGCGGGGAGCTGTTTTTT
TRBJ2-5 | few | . | TRBV23-1 | CASSQGGQETQYF | TGCGCCAGCAGCCAAGGCGGACAAGAGACCCAGTACTTC
TRBJ2-7 | . | . | TRBV29-1 | CSVEGRGTYEQYF | TGCAGCGTTGAAGGTAGGGGGACCTACGAGCAGTACTTC